The T cell receptor beta chain described here comes from a study of T-cell memory formation after mild COVID-19. Study-wide background: Clusters were largely donor specific. Broader study findings: Balance between CD4 and CD8 was seen in clones contracting day 15 to 85, and a CD4+ lean was seen in later expanders. The finding that pre-infection memory included some responding clones suggested that cross-reactive memory joined.

The ends were cut back, 5 bases at V and 5 bases at J, with 12 bases in the middle. CDR3 length equals 13 residues. Germline V CDR1 and CDR2: MNHNY, SVGAGI (reference sequence). This clonotype was recorded a few times. The antigen is not known. TCRalpha and TCRbeta libraries used 5'RACE with constant-segment primers and UMIs. One entry per CDR3 protein, called by TCRdb with MiXCR from the 5' RACE reads. This table has approximately 290,000 distinct CDR3 sequences, roughly a fifth appearing once. This TCR came from a man aged 18 to 29 who had mild COVID-19 (a few samples of this study predate the infection). Cell type and time point are not known. The V call is TRBV6-6, the J call TRBJ2-5; D tentatively fits TRBD1 or TRBD2 (5 bases each). The sample was PBMCs or a T cell subset sorted from them (not recorded which). CDR3 DNA: TGTGCCAGCAGTCCCAGCAGGGAGGAGACCCAGTACTTC. It specifies CASSPSREETQYF.